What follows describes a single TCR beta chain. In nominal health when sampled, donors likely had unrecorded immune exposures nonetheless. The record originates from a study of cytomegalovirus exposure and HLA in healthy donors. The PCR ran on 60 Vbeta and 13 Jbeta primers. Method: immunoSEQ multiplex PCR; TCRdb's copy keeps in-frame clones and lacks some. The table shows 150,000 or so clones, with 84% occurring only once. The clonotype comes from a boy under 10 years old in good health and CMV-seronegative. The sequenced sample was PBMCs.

For the CDR3, the DNA is TGTGCCAGCTCACCTTCGACAGGGCATGAGCAGTACTTC. This gives the protein CASSPSTGHEQYF. V gene TRBV18 combines with J gene TRBJ2-7, with 7 bases identical to TRBD1. The trim removed 3 bases at V and 7 bases at J, leaving 6 bases unmatched. This CDR3 is 13 amino acids long. Germline V gene data show CDR1 as KGHSH and CDR2 as LQKENI. Full variable domain (remainder filled in from reference TRBV18 and TRBJ2-7): NAGVMQNPRHLVRRRGQEARLRCSPMKGHSHVYWYRQLPEEGLKFMVYLQKENIIDESGMPKERFSAEFPKEGPSILRIQQVVRGDSAAYFCASSPSTGHEQYFGPGTRLTVT.